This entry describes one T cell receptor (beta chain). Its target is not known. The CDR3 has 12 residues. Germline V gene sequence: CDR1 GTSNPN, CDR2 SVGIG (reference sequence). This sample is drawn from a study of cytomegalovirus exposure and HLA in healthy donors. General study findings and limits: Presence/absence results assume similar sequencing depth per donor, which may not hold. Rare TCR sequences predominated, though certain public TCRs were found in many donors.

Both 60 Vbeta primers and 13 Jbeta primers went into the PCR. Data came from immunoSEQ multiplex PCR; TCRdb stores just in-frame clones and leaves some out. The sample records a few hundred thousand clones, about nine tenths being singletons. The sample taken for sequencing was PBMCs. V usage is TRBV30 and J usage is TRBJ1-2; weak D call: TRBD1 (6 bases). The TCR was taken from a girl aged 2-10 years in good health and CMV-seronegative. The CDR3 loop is CASDSSTGGYTF. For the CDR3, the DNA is TGTGCTTCGGACAGCTCCACGGGGGGCTACACCTTC.